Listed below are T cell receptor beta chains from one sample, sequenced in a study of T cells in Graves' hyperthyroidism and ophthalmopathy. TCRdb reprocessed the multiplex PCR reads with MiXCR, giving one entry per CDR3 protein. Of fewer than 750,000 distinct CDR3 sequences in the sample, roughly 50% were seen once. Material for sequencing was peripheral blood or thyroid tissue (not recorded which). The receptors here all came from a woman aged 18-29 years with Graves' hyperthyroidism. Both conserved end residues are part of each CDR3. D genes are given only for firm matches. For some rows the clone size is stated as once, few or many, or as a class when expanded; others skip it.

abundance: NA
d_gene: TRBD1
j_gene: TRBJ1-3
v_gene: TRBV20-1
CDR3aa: CSAPDRGPGNTIYF
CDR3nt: TGCAGTGCTCCCGACAGGGGGCCCGGAAACACCATATATTTT

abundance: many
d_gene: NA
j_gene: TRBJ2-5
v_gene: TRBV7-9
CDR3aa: CASSPVLGGQETQYF
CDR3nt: TGTGCCAGCAGCCCAGTACTTGGGGGCCAAGAGACCCAGTACTTC

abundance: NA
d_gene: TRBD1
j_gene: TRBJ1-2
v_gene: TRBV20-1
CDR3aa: CSARETGGGWSYTF
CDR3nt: TGCAGTGCTAGAGAGACAGGGGGCGGATGGAGCTACACCTTC

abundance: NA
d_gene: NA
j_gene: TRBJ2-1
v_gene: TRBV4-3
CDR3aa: CASSHWGLAEDNEQFF
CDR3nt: TGCGCCAGCAGCCATTGGGGATTAGCGGAAGACAATGAGCAGTTCTTC

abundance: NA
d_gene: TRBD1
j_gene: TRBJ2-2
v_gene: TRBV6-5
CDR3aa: CASRPGQGAGELFF
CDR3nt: TGTGCCAGCAGACCGGGACAGGGAGCCGGGGAGCTGTTTTTT

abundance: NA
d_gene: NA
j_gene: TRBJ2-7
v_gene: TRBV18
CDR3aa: CASSSRVAYEQYF
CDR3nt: TGTGCCAGCTCATCCCGGGTCGCCTACGAGCAGTACTTC

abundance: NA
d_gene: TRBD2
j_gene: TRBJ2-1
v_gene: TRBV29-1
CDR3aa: CSVGRGLQNEQFF
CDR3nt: TGCAGCGTCGGGAGGGGCTTACAAAATGAGCAGTTCTTC

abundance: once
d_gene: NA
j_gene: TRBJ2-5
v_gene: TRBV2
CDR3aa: CASLGGLQETQYF
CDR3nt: TGTGCCAGCTTGGGGGGGCTTCAAGAGACCCAGTACTTC

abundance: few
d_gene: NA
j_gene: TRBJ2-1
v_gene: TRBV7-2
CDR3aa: CASSLAAFEQFF
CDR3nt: TGTGCCAGCAGCTTAGCCGCCTTTGAGCAGTTCTTC

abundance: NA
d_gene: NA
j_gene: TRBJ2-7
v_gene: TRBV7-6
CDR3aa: CASSLSRGYGQYF
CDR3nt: TGTGCCAGCAGCTTAAGCAGGGGCTACGGGCAGTACTTC

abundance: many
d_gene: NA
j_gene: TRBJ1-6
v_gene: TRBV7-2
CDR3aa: CASSGPKLNSPLHF
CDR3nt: TGTGCCAGCTCGGGACCGAAACTTAATTCACCCCTCCACTTT

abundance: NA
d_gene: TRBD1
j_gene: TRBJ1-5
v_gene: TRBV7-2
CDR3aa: CASSSGTGGYNQPQHF
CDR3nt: TGTGCCAGCAGCTCCGGGACAGGGGGTTACAATCAGCCCCAGCATTTT

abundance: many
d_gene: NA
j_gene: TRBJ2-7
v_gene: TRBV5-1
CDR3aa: CASSAGPISYEQYF
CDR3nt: TGCGCCAGCAGCGCTGGACCGATCTCCTACGAGCAGTACTTC

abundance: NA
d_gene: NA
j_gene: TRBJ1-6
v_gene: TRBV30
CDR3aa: CAWSVSREGRVPPLHF
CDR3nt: TGTGCCTGGAGTGTCTCCCGGGAGGGTCGTGTCCCACCCCTCCACTTT

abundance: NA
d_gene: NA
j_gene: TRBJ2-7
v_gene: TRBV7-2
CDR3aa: CASSLNGQHYEQYF
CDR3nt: TGTGCCAGCAGCTTAAACGGACAGCACTACGAGCAGTACTTC

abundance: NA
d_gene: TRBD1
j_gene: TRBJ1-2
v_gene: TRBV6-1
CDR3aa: CASRGTGQGGYTF
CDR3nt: TGTGCCAGCAGGGGGACAGGGCAAGGAGGCTACACCTTC

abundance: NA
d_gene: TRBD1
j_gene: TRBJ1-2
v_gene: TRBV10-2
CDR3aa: CASRSDRDPANYGYTF
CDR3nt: TGCGCCAGCAGGTCAGACAGGGACCCAGCTAACTATGGCTACACCTTC

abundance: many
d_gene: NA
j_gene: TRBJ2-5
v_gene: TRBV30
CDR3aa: CAFVTGELDQETQYF
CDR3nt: TGTGCCTTCGTTACGGGAGAATTGGACCAAGAGACCCAGTACTTC

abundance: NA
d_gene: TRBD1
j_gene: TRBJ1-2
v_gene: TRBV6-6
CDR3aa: CASSRQGIAWHTF
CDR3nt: TGTGCCAGCAGTAGACAGGGGATAGCCTGGCACACCTTC

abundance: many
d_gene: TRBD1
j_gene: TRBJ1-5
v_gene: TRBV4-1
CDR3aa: CASSQVRTGTGYQPQHF
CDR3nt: TGCGCCAGCAGCCAAGTCAGGACCGGGACAGGTTATCAGCCCCAGCATTTT

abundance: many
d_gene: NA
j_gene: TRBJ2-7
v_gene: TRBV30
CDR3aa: CAWSVDQDHEQYF
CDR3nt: TGTGCCTGGAGTGTAGACCAGGACCACGAGCAGTACTTC

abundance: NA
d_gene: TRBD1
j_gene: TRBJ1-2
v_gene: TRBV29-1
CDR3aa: CSVSGGTALLNYGYTF
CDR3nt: TGCAGCGTTAGTGGTGGGACAGCTTTGCTTAACTATGGCTACACCTTC

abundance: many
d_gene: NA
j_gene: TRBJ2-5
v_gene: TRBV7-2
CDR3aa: CASSSTGNPQETQYF
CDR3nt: TGTGCCAGCAGCTCAACAGGGAACCCCCAAGAGACCCAGTACTTC

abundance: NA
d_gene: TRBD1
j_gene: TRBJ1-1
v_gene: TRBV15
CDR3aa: CATSSTRGSNEAFF
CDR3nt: TGTGCCACCAGCAGTACCAGGGGGTCTAATGAAGCTTTCTTT

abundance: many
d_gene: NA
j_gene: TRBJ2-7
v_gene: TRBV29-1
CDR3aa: CSVEDPPSREQYF
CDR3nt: TGCAGCGTTGAAGATCCACCGTCACGGGAGCAGTACTTC

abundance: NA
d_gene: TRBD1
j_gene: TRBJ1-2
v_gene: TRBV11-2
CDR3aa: CASSVTGGAGGYTF
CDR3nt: TGTGCCAGCAGCGTGACAGGGGGCGCAGGTGGCTACACCTTC

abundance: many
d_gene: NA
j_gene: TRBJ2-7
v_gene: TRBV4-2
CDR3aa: CASSPQSGPSYEQYF
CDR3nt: TGTGCCAGCAGCCCACAGAGCGGGCCTTCCTACGAGCAGTACTTC

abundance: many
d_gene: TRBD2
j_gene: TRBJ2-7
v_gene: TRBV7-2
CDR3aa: CASSSSGRSSYEQYF
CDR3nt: TGTGCCAGCAGCTCTAGCGGGCGAAGCTCCTACGAGCAGTACTTC

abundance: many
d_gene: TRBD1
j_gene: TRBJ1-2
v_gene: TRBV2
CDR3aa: CASRAGTGIVGGYTF
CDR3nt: TGTGCCAGCAGAGCCGGGACAGGAATAGTAGGTGGCTACACCTTC

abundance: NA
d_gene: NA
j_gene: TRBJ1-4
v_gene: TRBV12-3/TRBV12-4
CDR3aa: CASRWTDLNEKLFF
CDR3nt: TGTGCCAGCAGATGGACAGACCTTAATGAAAAACTGTTTTTT

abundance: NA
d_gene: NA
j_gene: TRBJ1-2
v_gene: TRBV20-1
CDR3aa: CSGYGISYGYTF
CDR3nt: TGCAGTGGTTATGGCATAAGCTATGGCTACACCTTC